This TCR beta chain came from a study of T-cell memory formation after mild COVID-19. As for the study in general: TCR clustering was largely donor specific.

The TCR alpha and TCR beta cDNA libraries, bearing sample barcodes and UMIs, were generated by 5'RACE using constant-segment primers. TCRdb re-called the 5' RACE reads with MiXCR, one entry per CDR3 protein. This sample has 250,000 to 350,000 distinct CDR3 sequences, with just under 20% found just once. In regard to this clonotype: Germline and junction disagree at one end, which may indicate a read error.

Germline V CDR1 and CDR2: SSHAT, FNYEAQ (reference sequence). This CDR3 is built from 16 residues. Sample: PBMCs or a T cell subset sorted from them (not recorded which). The sequence was collected from a man between 18 and 29 years old who had mild COVID-19 (a few samples of this study predate the infection). Cell type and time point are not known. V is TRBV7-7 and J is TRBJ2-3; D perhaps matches TRBD2 (6 bases). CDR3 sequence reads: CASSLLPGGTSDTQYF. CDR3 coding DNA: TGTGCTAGCAGCTTACTCCCCGGGGGAACATCAGATACGCAGTATTTT. Supplemented by reference TRBV7-7 and TRBJ2-3, the full variable domain reads GAGVSQSPRYKVTKRGQDVTLRCDPISSHATLYWYQQALGQGPEFLTYFNYEAQPDKSGLPSDRFSAERPEGSISTLTIQRTEQRDSAMYRCASSLLPGGTSDTQYFGPGTRLTVL.